This is a list of T cell receptor beta chains from one sample in a study of pediatric ulcerative colitis. TCRdb's copy holds only in-frame clones and misses some; the assay was immunoSEQ multiplex PCR. The sample holds 60,000 to 75,000 clones, about 80% seen once. The sequencing input was blood. All receptors derive from a boy aged 5-17 years with moderate ulcerative colitis. Both conserved end residues are part of each CDR3. A D gene is named only where the DNA matches it firmly. Size is omitted from some rows. Given values are once, few, many or a class for expanded clones.

v_call	d_call	cdr3_length	clone_size	j_call	cdr3_nt	cdr3_aa
TRBV7-9	NA	13	NA	TRBJ2-7	TGTGCCACCCGACAGAGTTCTAGTCACGAGCAGTACTTC	CATRQSSSHEQYF
TRBV11-2	TRBD1	15	NA	TRBJ1-4	TGTGCCAGCAGCTCCCCGGGGACAGGGCCCAAAAAACTGTTTTTT	CASSSPGTGPKKLFF
TRBV19	NA	13	NA	TRBJ2-1	TGTGCCAGTAGTCCTACAAAGGGCTACGAGCAGTTCTTC	CASSPTKGYEQFF
TRBV4-1	NA	13	few	TRBJ2-5	TGCGCCAGCAGCCGAGGACCGCAAGAGACCCAGTACTTC	CASSRGPQETQYF
TRBV2	NA	14	NA	TRBJ2-1	TGTGCCAGCAGGGTGACTTTATCCTACAATGAGCAGTTCTTC	CASRVTLSYNEQFF
TRBV2	TRBD2	15	NA	TRBJ2-3	TGTGCCAGCAGTAGGGCGGGGGACCTCGGGGTTACGCAGTATTTT	CASSRAGDLGVTQYF
TRBV18	NA	17	NA	TRBJ1-1	TGTGCCAGCTCACCACTAACACTTGTCAGGAAGAACACTGAAGCTTTCTTT	CASSPLTLVRKNTEAFF
TRBV18	TRBD1	17	few	TRBJ1-1	TGTGCCAGCTCACCATTCCAGGGGGCGAGTTTTGACACTGAAGCTTTCTTT	CASSPFQGASFDTEAFF
TRBV29-1	TRBD1	14	NA	TRBJ1-1	TGCAGCGCTCGGACAGGGTGGGCGAACACTGAAGCTTTCTTT	CSARTGWANTEAFF
TRBV6-5	NA	14	NA	TRBJ2-2	TGTGCCAGCAGTCAATCTCGGCGCACCGGGGAGCTGTTTTTT	CASSQSRRTGELFF
TRBV20-1	TRBD1	11	NA	TRBJ1-3	TGCAGGGCCGACAGGGGGAACACCATATATTTT	CRADRGNTIYF
TRBV6-6	TRBD1	16	NA	TRBJ1-1	TGTGCCAGCAGTGCCCCAGGGGGCCGGGGGGACACTGAAGCTTTCTTT	CASSAPGGRGDTEAFF
TRBV5-1	NA	15	once	TRBJ1-4	TGCGCCAGCAGCGGCGCTGTCTCCCTTAATGAAAAACTGTTTTTT	CASSGAVSLNEKLFF
TRBV5-4	TRBD2	14	NA	TRBJ2-5	TGTGCCAGCAGCACGACGGGGGGGCGTGAGACCCAGTACTTC	CASSTTGGRETQYF
TRBV18	TRBD2	20	NA	TRBJ2-4	TGTGCCAGCTCACCACTCCCGGGACTAGCGGGGGCTCAAGCCAAAAACATTCAGTACTTC	CASSPLPGLAGAQAKNIQYF
TRBV9	NA	13	NA	TRBJ2-7	TGTGCCAGCAGCCTCCGTCCCGGTTACGAGCAGTACTTC	CASSLRPGYEQYF
TRBV11-3	NA	15	NA	TRBJ1-1	TGTGCCAGCAGCTTAACGGGCAGTAGGAACACTGAAGCTTTCTTT	CASSLTGSRNTEAFF
TRBV11-2	NA	17	NA	TRBJ1-2	TGTGCCAGCAGCTCTGACTTTCGATCGGCGAAGAGCCAGGGATACACCTTC	CASSSDFRSAKSQGYTF
TRBV7-6	NA	12	NA	TRBJ2-7	TGTGCCAGCAGCCGTCTTCCCTACGAGCAGTACTTC	CASSRLPYEQYF
TRBV4-1	NA	14	NA	TRBJ2-3	TGCGCCAGCAGCCGAGAGGGACATTCGGATACGCAGTATTTT	CASSREGHSDTQYF
TRBV5-1	TRBD1	14	NA	TRBJ1-2	TGCGCCAGCAGCTTGGGGGGACAGAACTATGGCTACACCTTC	CASSLGGQNYGYTF
TRBV6-6	TRBD2	16	NA	TRBJ2-1	TGTGCCAGCAGTACTAGCGGGGGATACCAGCACAATGAGCAGTTCTTC	CASSTSGGYQHNEQFF
TRBV5-5	NA	12	NA	TRBJ2-4	TGTGCCAGCAGCTTGCGGCAAGGCATTCAGTACTTC	CASSLRQGIQYF
TRBV6-6	TRBD2	14	NA	TRBJ2-5	TGTGCCAGCTGCCAGTTAGCGGGAAGGGAGACCCAGTACTTC	CASCQLAGRETQYF
TRBV19	NA	14	NA	TRBJ2-6	TGTGCCAGTACCCATTACTCTGGGGCCAACGTCCTGACTTTC	CASTHYSGANVLTF
TRBV18	NA	13	NA	TRBJ1-1	TGTGCCAGCTCACCCCCTTCGAGCACTGAAGCTTTCTTT	CASSPPSSTEAFF
TRBV7-2	NA	11	few	TRBJ2-5	TGTGCCAGCAGCGTAACCCAGACCCAGTACTTC	CASSVTQTQYF
TRBV21-1	NA	15	once	TRBJ1-1	TGTGCCAGCAGCAAGCATCGCGGCGGAGACACTGAAGCTTTCTTT	CASSKHRGGDTEAFF
TRBV5-6	NA	16	NA	TRBJ2-1	TGTGCCAGCAGCTTGGAGGACCCCTGGGATGGGAATGAGCAGTTCTTC	CASSLEDPWDGNEQFF
TRBV5-1	TRBD2	15	NA	TRBJ2-5	TGCGCCAGCAGCTTCAGCGGGAGTGCATTGGAGACCCAGTACTTC	CASSFSGSALETQYF
TRBV2	TRBD1	13	few	TRBJ1-1	TGTGCCGGGGGGGACAGGGGAGACACTGAAGCTTTCTTT	CAGGDRGDTEAFF
TRBV6-5	NA	13	NA	TRBJ2-7	TGTGCCAGCAGGGTAGCGGCTGCCTACGAGCAGTACTTC	CASRVAAAYEQYF
TRBV4-1	NA	13	NA	TRBJ2-3	TGCGCCAGCAGCCAACATGTACAGGGAGAGCAGTATTTT	CASSQHVQGEQYF
TRBV19	NA	13	few	TRBJ1-4	TGTGCCAGTAGTATAGGAGCGGTCGGTGAGCTGTTTTTT	CASSIGAVGELFF
TRBV15	NA	14	NA	TRBJ1-5	TGTGCCACCAGCAGAGGAGGGATGAATCAGCCCCAGCATTTT	CATSRGGMNQPQHF
TRBV5-1	TRBD2	17	NA	TRBJ2-7	TGCGCCAGCAGCTTGGGTAATGAAGCGGGGACTTCCTACGAGCAGTACTTC	CASSLGNEAGTSYEQYF
TRBV5-1	TRBD1	16	NA	TRBJ1-2	TGCGCCAGCAGCCAGGGACAGGGGGCGCCTGGCTATGGCTACACCTTC	CASSQGQGAPGYGYTF
TRBV10-1	TRBD2	15	NA	TRBJ2-5	TGCGCCAGCAGTGAGGATCTAGCGGGGGCCAGTACCCAGTACTTC	CASSEDLAGASTQYF
TRBV5-1	TRBD2	15	NA	TRBJ2-7	TGCGCCAGCAGCCTGGTAGCGGGCGGGAACTACGAGCAGTACTTC	CASSLVAGGNYEQYF
TRBV27	NA	15	NA	TRBJ2-2	TGTGCCAGCAGTTTGAGGGAGGCGCCTACCGGGGAGCTGTTTTTT	CASSLREAPTGELFF
TRBV21-1	NA	14	NA	TRBJ1-1	TGTGCCAGCTCTTACAGGGGGCAGAACACTGAAGCTTTCTTT	CASSYRGQNTEAFF
TRBV6-5	NA	14	NA	TRBJ2-7	TGTGCCAGCAGTTACGGGGGGATCGGGTACGAGCAGTACTTC	CASSYGGIGYEQYF